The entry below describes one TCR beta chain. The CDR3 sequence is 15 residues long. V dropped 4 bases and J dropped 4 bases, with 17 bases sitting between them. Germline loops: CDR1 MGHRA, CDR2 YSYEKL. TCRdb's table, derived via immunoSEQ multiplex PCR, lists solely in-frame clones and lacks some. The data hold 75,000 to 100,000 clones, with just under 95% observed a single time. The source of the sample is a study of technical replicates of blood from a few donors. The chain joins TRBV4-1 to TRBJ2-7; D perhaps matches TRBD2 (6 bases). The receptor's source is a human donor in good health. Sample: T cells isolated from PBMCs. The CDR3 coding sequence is TGCGCCAGCAGCCCCCGGGGAGGAAGGAGGTACGAGCAGTACTTC. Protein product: CASSPRGGRRYEQYF.